The T cell receptor (beta chain) under discussion was sequenced for a study of blood T cells in healthy people across ages (dated by TCRdb to about 2015). Regarding the complete study: Template switching captured roughly one uniquely barcoded TCR beta cDNA molecule per two T cells in model experiments. The study analyzed two additional independent replicas of 1 million unique cDNA reads from the same blood draw for two donors, one aged 18 to 30 and one aged 80 or older. Age-related changes in TCR beta repertoire diversity were measured in the study by deep sequencing normalized with unique cDNA molecular identifiers. The donors were split into four age groups: young (average about 15 years), middle-aged (about 40), aged (about 62) and long-lived (over 80). To avoid experimental bias, donors of different ages were randomly spread across the sequencing lanes. What the work shows at the level of the full study, not this receptor alone: There was a strong correlation between observed TCR beta diversity and the percentage of naive T cells measured by flow cytometry. Donor CMV infection status was unknown, potentially confounding age-related changes in expanded clonotypes. Estimates of total diversity based on one million sequenced T cells were regarded as lower bounds and as underestimates. As age increased, observed TCR beta diversity per million T cells dropped in a roughly linear way, and a significant reduction was already evident by age 40. Compared with the aged group, the long-lived group had more naive CD4+ T cells, fewer expanded clones and increased TCR diversity, a pattern suggesting age selection. Since profiling was done on bulk unsorted PBMCs, naive and antigen-experienced compartments could not be conclusively compared.

The CDR3, cysteine through phenylalanine, is 15 amino acids long. The read is trimmed to its CDR3 DNA, 45 bases read in frame from base 1. This clonotype occurred many times. Its binding antigen is unknown. Mismatch with germline at one junction end may stem from a read error. Preparation of the library involved 5' RACE. The reads were generated on an Illumina HiSeq 2500. A second 7 to 11 cycle PCR used a sample-barcoded 5' primer and a J-beta primer mix. A template-switch 5' adaptor carrying 12 random nucleotides introduced a unique molecular identifier onto each TCR beta cDNA molecule. Each sample yielded at least 2.5 million CDR3-containing paired-end reads. All of the RNA was converted into first-strand cDNA using the Mint cDNA synthesis kit, with a TRBC-specific oligonucleotide serving as the primer. After uracil-DNA glycosylase treatment, a first 18-cycle PCR used universal primers M1SS and BC2_uni_R on all cDNA. Per the source publication's procedure: For normalization, 1 million high-quality reads, each with a distinct molecular identifier, were randomly selected from each sample. Instead of being binned into consensus sequences, reads with shared molecular identifiers were discarded. CDR3 identification, clonotype clustering and error correction used MiTCR with a Q25 quality threshold and the strictest error-elimination algorithm. A nonparametric unseen species model using Euler transformation provided a lower-bound estimate of total TCR beta diversity. TCRdb reran the public reads through fastp at Q25 and MiXCR, keeping productive beta chains. Identical CDR3 protein sequences are pooled into one entry, listed with their most common genes and DNA. These V and J calls are TCRdb output, not the study's own analysis. For this sample there are 540,000 or so distinct CDR3 sequences; around 48% appear just once. In total, the top ten clones hold 20% to 25% of the sample.

Systemically healthy Caucasian individuals from Russia, 35 to 50 in total and aged roughly 6 to 95 years, were included as donors. Each donor gave roughly 11 milliliters of peripheral blood, drawn into EDTA-treated Vacutainer tubes. Ficoll-Paque density-gradient centrifugation was used to isolate PBMCs, with at least 6.5 million per sample. Trizol reagent was used to extract total RNA from the PBMCs, yielding at least 6 micrograms per sample. The percentages of naive CD45RAhigh/CD27high T cells were determined by flow cytometry on a PBMC aliquot from every donor. This TCR was recovered from a man aged 80 or over in good health. The chain uses TRBV12-3 or TRBV12-4 and TRBJ2-3; a stretch of 12 junction bases matches TRBD2. Sequencing was done on a sample of blood. The CDR3 protein sequence reads: CASSLAGGYTDTQYF. The DNA reads TGTGCCAGCAGTCTAGCGGGAGGGTACACAGATACGCAGTATTTT.